The 13 T cell receptor beta chains given below trace back to one sample, sequenced in a study of T cells in Graves' hyperthyroidism and ophthalmopathy. The source material, RNA transcripts, was used to amplify TCR beta CDR3 regions. Carried out on the TCR CDR3, a first-round RT-PCR used the HTBI primer set. MiXCR, run by TCRdb on the multiplex PCR reads, gives a single entry per CDR3 protein. The table shows 650,000 to 700,000 distinct CDR3 sequences, with 15% to 20% occurring only once. The sample taken for sequencing was blood. The source is a man between 45 and 60 years old with Graves' hyperthyroidism.

This clonotype was seen ten or more times. J is TRBJ1-2 and V is TRBV7-2; D gene unclear. The CDR3 covers 14 residues. CDR1 and CDR2 (germline): SGHTA, FQGNSA. V gave up 1 base and J gave up 4 bases, with 10 bases separating them. The CDR3 nucleotides are TGTGCCAGCAGCTTAGGCCAGGCACTCTATGGCTACACCTTC. Translating it yields CASSLGQALYGYTF.

This clonotype was counted at least ten times. The genes are TRBV2 and TRBJ2-5, with 12 bases aligning to TRBD2. Trimming took 6 bases from V and 2 from J; bases not matched to a gene: 4. This CDR3 contains 15 residues. Per germline, CDR1 SNHLY and CDR2 FYNNEI. CDR3 amino acids: CASSVGLAGQETQYF. DNA for the CDR3: TGTGCCAGCAGCGTCGGACTAGCGGGACAAGAGACCCAGTACTTC.

This clonotype was picked up many times. V usage is TRBV27 and J usage is TRBJ2-5, with TRBD2 matching 7 bases. The length of the CDR3 is 17 residues. V lost 2 bases, J lost 0 bases, and 9 bases stayed unmatched. Germline loops: CDR1 MNHEY, CDR2 SMNVEV (reference sequence). CDR3 sequence: CASSLRASGTYQETQYF. The CDR3 nucleotides read TGTGCCAGCAGTTTAAGGGCTAGCGGTACCTACCAAGAGACCCAGTACTTC.

At least ten counts were recorded for this clonotype. This chain links TRBV12-5 with TRBJ2-5; D perhaps matches TRBD2 (5 bases). With 7 bases removed from V and 1 base from J, the gap between germline ends came to 10 bases. There are 13 residues in the CDR3. In germline, CDR1 is LGHNT, CDR2 FRNRAP. DNA for the CDR3: TGTGCTAGTGCCTCCGGGATCCAAGAGACCCAGTACTTC. Protein sequence: CASASGIQETQYF.

This clonotype was detected many times. DNA for the CDR3: TGTGCCAGCAGCCTTGGACTAGCGGGAGGGGCGGGGGAGACCCAGTACTTC. This codes for CASSLGLAGGAGETQYF. J is TRBJ2-5 and V is TRBV7-2, with TRBD2 matching 15 bases. This CDR3 has 17 residues. Germline loops: CDR1 SGHTA, CDR2 FQGNSA. J was trimmed by 5 bases and V by 5 bases; bases with no gene match: 9. The whole variable domain, filled in from reference TRBV7-2 and TRBJ2-5, reads GAGVSQSPSNKVTEKGKDVELRCDPISGHTALYWYRQSLGQGLEFLIYFQGNSAPDKSGLPSDRFSAERTGGSVSTLTIQRTQQEDSAVYLCASSLGLAGGAGETQYFGPGTRLLVL.

The sample holds many counts of this clonotype. V is TRBV2 and J is TRBJ2-1; D ambiguous. Germline V CDR1 and CDR2: SNHLY, FYNNEI. V was shortened by 4 bases and J by 3 bases, with 7 bases between the two germline ends. The CDR3 consists of 13 residues. CDR3: CASSVHSYNEQFF. In nucleotides, the CDR3 is TGTGCCAGCAGTGTGCACAGCTACAATGAGCAGTTCTTC.

This clonotype was picked up a small number of times. The rearrangement links TRBV28 to TRBJ1-5; no firm D call. This CDR3 spans 15 amino acids. V lost 6 bases and J 3 bases, leaving 15 bases between the germline ends. Germline values: CDR1 MDHEN, CDR2 SYDVKM. The CDR3 nucleotides are TGTGCCAGCAGCTTACCCGGGCAACTCAATCAGCCCCAGCATTTT. Amino acid sequence: CASSLPGQLNQPQHF. The variable domain in full, with the rest retrieved from reference TRBV28 and TRBJ1-5, is DVKVTQSSRYLVKRTGEKVFLECVQDMDHENMFWYRQDPGLGLRLIYFSYDVKMKEKGDIPEGYSVSREKKERFSLILESASTNQTSMYLCASSLPGQLNQPQHFGDGTRLSIL.

The chain links TRBV20-1 to TRBJ1-2; tentatively, D is TRBD1 (5 bases). Trimming took 3 bases from V and 2 from J, leaving 10 bases between them. Per the germline V gene, CDR1 is DFQATT and CDR2 is SNEGSKA (reference sequence). There are 13 residues in the CDR3. The chain's CDR3 is CSASDSPNYGYTF. The CDR3 bases are TGCAGTGCTAGTGACAGCCCAAACTATGGCTACACCTTC.

This clonotype was recorded at least ten times. The chain recombines TRBV10-3 with TRBJ1-4; TRBD1 matches at 11 bases. CDR1 and CDR2 (germline): ENHRY, SYGVKD. Unmatched junction bases numbered 6, after V lost 6 bases and J lost 3 bases. The CDR3 length is 16 residues. DNA of the CDR3: TGTGCCATCAGCTCCGGGACAGGGGGACCTAATGAAAAACTGTTTTTT. It specifies CAISSGTGGPNEKLFF.

The chain recombines TRBV11-2 with TRBJ2-2; no reliable D call. Germline CDR1 and CDR2: SGHAT and FQNNGV. Trimming took off 0 bases at V and 1 base at J, with 6 bases between the two ends. This CDR3 spans 15 amino acids. For the CDR3, the DNA is TGTGCCAGCAGCTTAGAGGTCTGGAACACCGGGGAGCTGTTTTTT. This sequence encodes CASSLEVWNTGELFF.

This clonotype was seen repeatedly, ten times or more. The genes are TRBV2 and TRBJ1-3, with D perhaps TRBD1 (5 bases). The CDR3 covers 14 residues. Germline CDR1 is SNHLY and CDR2 is FYNNEI. V lost 6 bases and J lost 0, with 9 bases in between. Here the CDR3 reads CASRFDSSGNTIYF. CDR3 DNA sequence: TGTGCCAGCAGGTTCGACAGCTCTGGAAACACCATATATTTT.

This clonotype showed up just a few times. The chain has TRBV3-1 and TRBJ2-1, with TRBD2 identical over 7 bases. The CDR3 runs 15 residues. Trimming cost V 7 bases and J 4 bases; bases outside gene matches: 10. Germline V gives CDR1 LGHDT, CDR2 YNNKEL (reference sequence). CDR3 DNA sequence: TGTGCCAGCACCCGGAGGCTAGCGGATTACAATGAGCAGTTCTTC. Translated, it gives CASTRRLADYNEQFF.

The V and J genes are TRBV6-1 and TRBJ2-7; TRBD1 agrees at 9 bases. Germline assignment: CDR1 MNHNS and CDR2 SASEGT. V lost 3 bases to trimming and J lost 5 bases; unmatched junction nucleotides: 2. The CDR3 loop spans 13 amino acids. The CDR3 region is CASSDYRGHEQYF. CDR3 bases: TGTGCCAGCAGTGACTACAGGGGGCACGAGCAGTACTTC.